Listed below are T cell receptor beta chains from one sample, sequenced in a study of cytomegalovirus exposure and HLA in healthy donors. Using immunoSEQ multiplex PCR, the repertoire was profiled, and TCRdb retains in-frame clones only, with some absent. Of approximately 150,000 clones in the sample, roughly 86% were seen once. The sample was PBMCs. These receptor sequences come from a young man in good health and CMV-seropositive. The CDR3 runs from the conserved cysteine through the conserved F or W. D genes are given only for firm matches. Part of the rows lack a size; the others show once, few, many or a class for expanded clones.

CDR3aa: CASSRRLAGVDEQYF
CDR3nt: TGTGCCAGCAGTCGAAGACTAGCGGGGGTTGACGAGCAGTACTTC
v_gene: TRBV27
d_gene: TRBD2
abundance: NA
j_gene: TRBJ2-7

CDR3aa: CASSVVGGSTEAFF
CDR3nt: TGTGCCAGCAGCGTAGTTGGAGGGAGCACTGAAGCTTTCTTT
v_gene: TRBV9
d_gene: NA
abundance: NA
j_gene: TRBJ1-1

CDR3aa: CASSSRTGNQPQHF
CDR3nt: TGTGCCAGTAGTTCCCGGACAGGCAATCAGCCCCAGCATTTT
v_gene: TRBV19
d_gene: NA
abundance: NA
j_gene: TRBJ1-5

CDR3aa: CASSFTRAGGPIEQYF
CDR3nt: TGTGCCAGCAGTTTTACTCGAGCGGGAGGGCCGATTGAGCAGTACTTC
v_gene: TRBV27
d_gene: TRBD2
abundance: NA
j_gene: TRBJ2-7

CDR3aa: CASSDSVMGLPPYEQYF
CDR3nt: TGTGCCAGCAGTGACTCCGTTATGGGACTTCCACCCTACGAGCAGTACTTC
v_gene: TRBV6-4
d_gene: NA
abundance: NA
j_gene: TRBJ2-7

CDR3aa: CASSLGTGYNTGELFF
CDR3nt: TGTGCCAGCAGCCTCGGGACAGGCTACAACACCGGGGAGCTGTTTTTT
v_gene: TRBV9
d_gene: TRBD1
abundance: NA
j_gene: TRBJ2-2

CDR3aa: CASSWGDRSTYEQYF
CDR3nt: TGTGCCAGCAGCTGGGGAGACAGGAGTACCTACGAGCAGTACTTC
v_gene: TRBV5-4
d_gene: NA
abundance: once
j_gene: TRBJ2-7

CDR3aa: CASSATGSNQPQHF
CDR3nt: TGTGCCAGCAGCGCGACAGGCAGCAATCAGCCCCAGCATTTT
v_gene: TRBV6-5
d_gene: NA
abundance: few
j_gene: TRBJ1-5

CDR3aa: CASKSNRRGTDTQYF
CDR3nt: TGTGCCAGCAAGTCAAACCGTCGGGGCACAGATACGCAGTATTTT
v_gene: TRBV6-1
d_gene: NA
abundance: NA
j_gene: TRBJ2-3

CDR3aa: CAISVTSGGQETQYF
CDR3nt: TGTGCCATCAGTGTGACTAGCGGGGGGCAAGAGACCCAGTACTTC
v_gene: TRBV10-3
d_gene: TRBD2
abundance: NA
j_gene: TRBJ2-5

CDR3aa: CASGSGTGELFF
CDR3nt: TGTGCCAGCGGATCGGGCACCGGGGAGCTGTTTTTT
v_gene: TRBV11-3
d_gene: NA
abundance: NA
j_gene: TRBJ2-2

CDR3aa: CAISESGQGVANEKLFF
CDR3nt: TGTGCCATCAGTGAGTCGGGACAGGGAGTGGCTAATGAAAAACTGTTTTTT
v_gene: TRBV10-3
d_gene: TRBD1
abundance: NA
j_gene: TRBJ1-4

CDR3aa: CASSPTSGRSSYNEQFF
CDR3nt: TGTGCCAGCAGCCCTACTAGCGGGAGGAGCTCCTACAATGAGCAGTTCTTC
v_gene: TRBV7-9
d_gene: TRBD2
abundance: NA
j_gene: TRBJ2-1

CDR3aa: CAISESTQGDYGYTF
CDR3nt: TGTGCCATCAGTGAGTCGACTCAGGGGGACTATGGCTACACCTTC
v_gene: TRBV10-3
d_gene: TRBD1
abundance: NA
j_gene: TRBJ1-2

CDR3aa: CASSADRGTEAFF
CDR3nt: TGTGCCAGCAGTGCCGACAGAGGCACTGAAGCTTTCTTT
v_gene: TRBV28
d_gene: NA
abundance: NA
j_gene: TRBJ1-1

CDR3aa: CASSLELETEAFF
CDR3nt: TGCGCCAGCAGCTTGGAGCTTGAGACTGAAGCTTTCTTT
v_gene: TRBV5-1
d_gene: NA
abundance: NA
j_gene: TRBJ1-1

CDR3aa: CASTDILANNEQFF
CDR3nt: TGTGCCAGCACCGATATCCTAGCTAACAATGAGCAGTTCTTC
v_gene: TRBV6-6
d_gene: NA
abundance: few
j_gene: TRBJ2-1

CDR3aa: CAAGTGFPYEQYF
CDR3nt: TGTGCAGCCGGGACAGGGTTCCCCTACGAGCAGTACTTC
v_gene: TRBV13
d_gene: TRBD1
abundance: NA
j_gene: TRBJ2-7

CDR3aa: CASTRGGSVGELFF
CDR3nt: TGTGCCAGCACCCGGGGGGGCTCCGTCGGGGAGCTGTTTTTT
v_gene: TRBV6-6
d_gene: TRBD2
abundance: NA
j_gene: TRBJ2-2

CDR3aa: CASSPGGLPSTQYF
CDR3nt: TGTGCCAGCAGCCCAGGTGGGCTCCCCTCGACCCAGTACTTC
v_gene: TRBV14
d_gene: NA
abundance: NA
j_gene: TRBJ2-5

CDR3aa: CASSYSTLTENEQFF
CDR3nt: TGTGCCAGCAGTTACTCCACCCTCACGGAGAATGAGCAGTTCTTC
v_gene: TRBV6-6
d_gene: NA
abundance: NA
j_gene: TRBJ2-1

CDR3aa: CASSYSAGATGELFF
CDR3nt: TGTGCCAGCAGTTACTCGGCGGGTGCCACCGGGGAGCTGTTTTTT
v_gene: TRBV6-5
d_gene: NA
abundance: NA
j_gene: TRBJ2-2

CDR3aa: CASSLFLAGIYNEQFF
CDR3nt: TGTGCCAGCAGCCTATTTCTTGCGGGGATCTACAATGAGCAGTTCTTC
v_gene: TRBV11-2
d_gene: NA
abundance: NA
j_gene: TRBJ2-1

CDR3aa: CASRPGGSGANVLTF
CDR3nt: TGTGCCAGCAGGCCGGGGGGGTCTGGGGCCAACGTCCTGACTTTC
v_gene: TRBV5-4
d_gene: TRBD2
abundance: NA
j_gene: TRBJ2-6

CDR3aa: CASGFQGGGDSNQPQHF
CDR3nt: TGTGCCAGCGGCTTTCAAGGGGGCGGCGATAGCAATCAGCCCCAGCATTTT
v_gene: TRBV2
d_gene: TRBD1
abundance: NA
j_gene: TRBJ1-5

CDR3aa: CAITGVQGHYGYTF
CDR3nt: TGTGCCATCACGGGAGTACAGGGGCACTATGGCTACACCTTC
v_gene: TRBV10-3
d_gene: TRBD1
abundance: NA
j_gene: TRBJ1-2

CDR3aa: CASSLSIGEGKTQYF
CDR3nt: TGTGCCAGCAGTCTATCGATTGGGGAGGGAAAGACCCAGTACTTC
v_gene: TRBV2
d_gene: TRBD2
abundance: NA
j_gene: TRBJ2-5

CDR3aa: CASHRGGGELFF
CDR3nt: TGTGCCAGCCACAGGGGTGGCGGGGAGCTGTTTTTT
v_gene: TRBV25-1
d_gene: TRBD1
abundance: NA
j_gene: TRBJ2-2

CDR3aa: CASRSRDWGTSGYNEQFF
CDR3nt: TGTGCCAGCAGGTCCCGGGACTGGGGGACTAGTGGCTACAATGAGCAGTTCTTC
v_gene: TRBV2
d_gene: TRBD2
abundance: NA
j_gene: TRBJ2-1

CDR3aa: CASGKGGNQPQHF
CDR3nt: TGTGCTAGTGGCAAGGGGGGGAATCAGCCCCAGCATTTT
v_gene: TRBV12-5
d_gene: NA
abundance: NA
j_gene: TRBJ1-5

CDR3aa: CAWSLFNQPQHF
CDR3nt: TGTGCCTGGAGTCTCTTCAATCAGCCCCAGCATTTT
v_gene: TRBV30
d_gene: NA
abundance: NA
j_gene: TRBJ1-5

CDR3aa: CASSLGQGNEQFF
CDR3nt: TGTGCCAGCAGCTTGGGACAGGGAAACGAGCAGTTCTTC
v_gene: TRBV7-9
d_gene: TRBD1
abundance: NA
j_gene: TRBJ2-1

CDR3aa: CASSFGDYEQYF
CDR3nt: TGTGCCAGTAGCTTCGGGGACTACGAGCAGTACTTC
v_gene: TRBV19
d_gene: NA
abundance: NA
j_gene: TRBJ2-7

CDR3aa: CASSSTGQAHGYTF
CDR3nt: TGTGCCAGCAGTTCCACGGGACAGGCTCATGGCTACACCTTC
v_gene: TRBV28
d_gene: TRBD1
abundance: NA
j_gene: TRBJ1-2

CDR3aa: CSVPKGAVNYGYTF
CDR3nt: TGCAGCGTTCCTAAAGGGGCCGTTAACTATGGCTACACCTTC
v_gene: TRBV29-1
d_gene: NA
abundance: NA
j_gene: TRBJ1-2

CDR3aa: CASSLRETQYF
CDR3nt: TGTGCCAGCAGTTTACGAGAGACCCAGTACTTC
v_gene: TRBV28
d_gene: NA
abundance: NA
j_gene: TRBJ2-5

CDR3aa: CASSFSGGANIQYF
CDR3nt: TGTGCCAGCAGCTTCTCAGGAGGAGCAAACATTCAGTACTTC
v_gene: TRBV11-3
d_gene: NA
abundance: NA
j_gene: TRBJ2-4

CDR3aa: CASSQPGTGNNEQFF
CDR3nt: TGTGCCAGCAGCCAACCCGGGACAGGGAACAATGAGCAGTTCTTC
v_gene: TRBV6-1
d_gene: TRBD1
abundance: once
j_gene: TRBJ2-1

CDR3aa: CASTDRGREAFF
CDR3nt: TGTGCCAGCACCGACAGGGGACGAGAAGCTTTCTTT
v_gene: TRBV28
d_gene: TRBD1
abundance: NA
j_gene: TRBJ1-1

CDR3aa: CASSFQRGGTGELFF
CDR3nt: TGTGCCAGCAGTTTTCAGCGGGGGGGCACCGGGGAGCTGTTTTTT
v_gene: TRBV27
d_gene: TRBD2
abundance: NA
j_gene: TRBJ2-2

CDR3aa: CASSPKGKQFF
CDR3nt: TGTGCCAGCTCACCGAAGGGGAAGCAGTTCTTC
v_gene: TRBV18
d_gene: NA
abundance: NA
j_gene: TRBJ2-1

CDR3aa: CASSLAGRMNTEAFF
CDR3nt: TGTGCCAGCAGCTTAGCTGGCAGAATGAACACTGAAGCTTTCTTT
v_gene: TRBV7-2
d_gene: NA
abundance: NA
j_gene: TRBJ1-1

CDR3aa: CASSPRLARYNEQFF
CDR3nt: TGTGCCAGCAGTCCCCGACTAGCACGATACAATGAGCAGTTCTTC
v_gene: TRBV27
d_gene: TRBD2
abundance: NA
j_gene: TRBJ2-1

CDR3aa: CATNRGLEGYTF
CDR3nt: TGTGCCACGAACAGGGGACTTGAGGGCTACACCTTC
v_gene: TRBV30
d_gene: TRBD1
abundance: NA
j_gene: TRBJ1-2

CDR3aa: CASSEGVQGHEQYF
CDR3nt: TGTGCCAGCAGTGAAGGAGTACAGGGACACGAGCAGTACTTC
v_gene: TRBV6-5
d_gene: NA
abundance: NA
j_gene: TRBJ2-7

CDR3aa: CASQDGSSYEQYF
CDR3nt: TGTGCCAGCCAGGATGGCAGTTCCTACGAGCAGTACTTC
v_gene: TRBV5-4
d_gene: NA
abundance: NA
j_gene: TRBJ2-7

CDR3aa: CASSLEGLAGYYEQYF
CDR3nt: TGTGCCAGCAGTTTAGAAGGGCTAGCGGGATACTACGAGCAGTACTTC
v_gene: TRBV27
d_gene: TRBD2
abundance: NA
j_gene: TRBJ2-7

CDR3aa: CASSGGRGSGTDTQYF
CDR3nt: TGTGCCAGCAGCGGCGGGAGGGGGTCGGGCACAGATACGCAGTATTTT
v_gene: TRBV5-4
d_gene: TRBD2
abundance: once
j_gene: TRBJ2-3

CDR3aa: CASSLPPPTIPRINTGELFF
CDR3nt: TGTGCCAGCAGTTTACCCCCTCCGACTATCCCGAGGATAAACACCGGGGAGCTGTTTTTT
v_gene: TRBV28
d_gene: NA
abundance: NA
j_gene: TRBJ2-2

CDR3aa: CAWTRRLGGGELFF
CDR3nt: TGTGCCTGGACCCGACGATTGGGGGGCGGGGAGCTGTTTTTT
v_gene: TRBV30
d_gene: NA
abundance: NA
j_gene: TRBJ2-2

CDR3aa: CASSIRGTANQPQHF
CDR3nt: TGTGCCAGTAGTATTAGGGGGACAGCAAATCAGCCCCAGCATTTT
v_gene: TRBV19
d_gene: TRBD1
abundance: NA
j_gene: TRBJ1-5

CDR3aa: CASSLVTGQSNQPQHF
CDR3nt: TGTGCCAGCAGCTTAGTAACGGGACAAAGCAATCAGCCCCAGCATTTT
v_gene: TRBV7-9
d_gene: NA
abundance: NA
j_gene: TRBJ1-5

CDR3aa: CASSSPVGPGYTF
CDR3nt: TGTGCCAGCAGCTCCCCCGTTGGCCCTGGCTACACCTTC
v_gene: TRBV7-2
d_gene: NA
abundance: few
j_gene: TRBJ1-2

CDR3aa: CASSVAGGSYNEQFF
CDR3nt: TGTGCCAGCAGCGTAGCCGGGGGATCCTACAATGAGCAGTTCTTC
v_gene: TRBV9
d_gene: NA
abundance: once
j_gene: TRBJ2-1

CDR3aa: CASSSRAAGNTIYF
CDR3nt: TGTGCCAGCAGCTCGAGGGCGGCTGGAAACACCATATATTTT
v_gene: TRBV5-6
d_gene: NA
abundance: NA
j_gene: TRBJ1-3